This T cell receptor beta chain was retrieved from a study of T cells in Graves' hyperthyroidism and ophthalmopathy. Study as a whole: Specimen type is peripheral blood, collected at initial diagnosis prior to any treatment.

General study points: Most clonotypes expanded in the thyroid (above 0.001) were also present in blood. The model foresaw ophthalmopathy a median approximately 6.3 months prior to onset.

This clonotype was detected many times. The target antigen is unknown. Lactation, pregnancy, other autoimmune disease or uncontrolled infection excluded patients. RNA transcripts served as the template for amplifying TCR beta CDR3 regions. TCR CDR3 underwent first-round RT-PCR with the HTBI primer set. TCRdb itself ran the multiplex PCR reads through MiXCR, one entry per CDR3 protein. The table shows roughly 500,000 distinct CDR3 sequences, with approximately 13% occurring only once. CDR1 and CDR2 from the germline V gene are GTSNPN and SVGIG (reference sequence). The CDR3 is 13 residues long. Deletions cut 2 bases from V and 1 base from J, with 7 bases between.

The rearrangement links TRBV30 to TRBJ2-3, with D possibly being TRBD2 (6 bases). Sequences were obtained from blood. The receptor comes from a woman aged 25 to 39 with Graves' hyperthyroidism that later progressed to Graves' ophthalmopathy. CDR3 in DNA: TGTGCCTGGAGTCCTAGCGGCACAGATACGCAGTATTTT. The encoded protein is CAWSPSGTDTQYF.